This T cell receptor (beta chain) was identified during a study of cytomegalovirus exposure and HLA in healthy donors. Study results and limitations: In a later analysis, TCR beta V- and J-gene trimming was associated with a missense DCLRE1C variant. When a later analysis compared HLA-associated TCR beta chains with equally common others, the HLA-associated chains turned out to be more clonally expanded and to have lower generation probabilities. For most TCR sequences rarity was the rule, although some public TCRs occurred in many donors.

Use of 60 Vbeta and 13 Jbeta primers characterized the PCR. The repertoire was sequenced with immunoSEQ multiplex PCR; TCRdb's copy has only in-frame clones and lacks some. The sample carries around 190,000 clones, roughly three quarters recorded once. On this clone: Its antigen is not known.

The CDR3 covers 12 residues. The V gene lost 0 bases and the J gene lost 9 bases, with 10 bases spanning the gap. Germline values: CDR1 SGHNT, CDR2 YYREEE (reference sequence). The clonotype comes from a woman between 18 and 30 years old in good health and CMV-seronegative. This sequence joins TRBV5-4 and TRBJ2-7, with D possibly TRBD1 on 5 matching bases. The specimen was PBMCs. Here the CDR3 DNA reads TGTGCCAGCAGCTTGGGAGCGCAGGGGCAGTACTTC. Residues: CASSLGAQGQYF.